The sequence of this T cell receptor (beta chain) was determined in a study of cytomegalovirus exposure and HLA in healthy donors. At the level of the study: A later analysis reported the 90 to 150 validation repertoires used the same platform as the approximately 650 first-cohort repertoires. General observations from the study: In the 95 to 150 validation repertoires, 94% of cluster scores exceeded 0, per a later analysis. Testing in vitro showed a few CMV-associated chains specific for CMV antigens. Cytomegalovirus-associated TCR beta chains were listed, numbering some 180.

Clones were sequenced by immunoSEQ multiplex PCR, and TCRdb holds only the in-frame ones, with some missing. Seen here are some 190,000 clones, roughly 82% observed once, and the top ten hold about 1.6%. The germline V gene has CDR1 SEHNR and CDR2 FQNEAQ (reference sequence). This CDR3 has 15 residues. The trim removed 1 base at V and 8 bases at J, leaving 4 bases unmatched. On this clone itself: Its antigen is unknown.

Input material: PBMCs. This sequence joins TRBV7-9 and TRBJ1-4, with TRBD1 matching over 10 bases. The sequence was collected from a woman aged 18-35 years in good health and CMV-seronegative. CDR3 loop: CASSLEGQGSEKLFF. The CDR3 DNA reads TGTGCCAGCAGCTTAGAGGGACAGGGGAGCGAAAAACTGTTTTTT.